These 18 T cell receptor beta chains came from one sample sequenced in a study of vaccination and CD4 T cells after COVID-19. Antigens of these TCRs are unknown. Specified treatment: approximately 11-day PBMC culture with coronavirus spike peptide pools or control peptides (ViraFEST assay). Investigators obtained the unexposed donor's CD4+ T cells before the COVID-19 pandemic (2011-2018). Researchers used the Oncomine TCR Beta short-read assay to sequence DNA from cultured CD4+ T cells. From cultured CD4+ T cells, genomic DNA was extracted. TCRdb re-called the PCR reads with MiXCR, one entry per CDR3 protein. Of some 8,500 distinct CDR3 sequences listed, around 35% are singletons. Source material: CD4+ T cells from blood, cultured in vitro. These TCRs come from a human donor in good health.

This clonotype was found a few times. V and J are TRBV6-5 and TRBJ1-3; D possibly corresponds to TRBD1 (5 bases). V lost 1 base to trimming and J lost 0 bases, with 10 bases between them. Germline V gene lookup returns CDR1 MNHEY and CDR2 SVGAGI. CDR3 length: 16 amino acids. CDR3 sequence reads: CASSYLGRVSGNTIYF. CDR3 sequence (DNA): TGTGCCAGCAGTTACTTGGGCAGGGTCTCTGGAAACACCATATATTTT.

This clonotype was seen only a few times. V usage is TRBV6-5 and J usage is TRBJ2-1; the D is unclear. In germline, CDR1 is MNHEY, CDR2 SVGAGI. V lost 4 bases to trimming and J lost 0 bases, with 10 bases between them. There are 15 residues in the CDR3. CDR3 residues: CASSLTQSSYNEQFF. The CDR3 DNA sequence: TGTGCCAGCAGTTTGACACAAAGCTCCTACAATGAGCAGTTCTTC.

This clonotype has a single count. J is TRBJ1-5 and V is TRBV19; 11 bases are shared with TRBD1. The CDR3 sequence is 17 residues long. From germline, CDR1 is LNHDA and CDR2 SQIVND (reference sequence). The junction had 7 bases not matched to a gene; V was cut back by 4 bases and J by 2 bases. The CDR3 bases are TGTGCCAGTAGTACAGGACAGGGGGCGAATCGCAATCAGCCCCAGCATTTT. The encoded protein is CASSTGQGANRNQPQHF.

V and J are TRBV7-9 and TRBJ2-5; maybe TRBD2 (5 bases). The CDR3 is 14 amino acids. V lost 5 bases and J 5 bases, leaving 15 bases between the germline ends. CDR1 and CDR2 from the germline V gene are SEHNR and FQNEAQ (reference sequence). The DNA of the CDR3 is TGTGCCAGCAGCCCAAGAGGGAATGGGGAGACCCAGTACTTC. Translation gives CASSPRGNGETQYF.

V usage is TRBV19 and J usage is TRBJ1-1; the D gene is possibly TRBD1 (6 bases). CDR3 length: 15 amino acids. Trimming stripped 1 base from V and 1 base from J, with 10 bases between. Germline V gene lookup returns CDR1 LNHDA and CDR2 SQIVND (reference sequence). The CDR3 reads CASSIGDRRNTEAFF. In DNA form, the CDR3 reads TGTGCCAGTAGTATAGGCGACAGGCGGAACACTGAAGCTTTCTTT.

This clonotype was counted once. The chain joins TRBV5-1 to TRBJ2-7; 8 bases agree with TRBD1. From germline, CDR1 is SGHRS and CDR2 YFSETQ. J gave up 4 bases and V 0 bases, and 3 bases lay outside the gene matches. The CDR3 sequence is 14 residues long. The CDR3 is CASSLGGQGYEQYF. For the CDR3, the DNA is TGCGCCAGCAGCTTGGGTGGACAGGGTTACGAGCAGTACTTC.

This clonotype was observed a few times. V is TRBV5-1 and J is TRBJ1-1; the D is unclear. The CDR3 length is 12 residues. Trimming removed 0 bases at V and 5 bases at J, with 5 bases between. The germline gives CDR1 SGHRS, CDR2 YFSETQ. DNA for the CDR3: TGCGCCAGCAGCTTGGTACGGACTGAAGCTTTCTTT. It translates to CASSLVRTEAFF.

The V gene is TRBV19, the J gene TRBJ2-6; the D is unclear. The germline CDR1 and CDR2 sequences are LNHDA and SQIVND (reference sequence). The CDR3 totals 16 residues. V lost 5 bases, J lost 4 bases, and 15 bases lay in between. CDR3 coding DNA: TGTGCCAGTAGTCCGTCCTTCCTTCGAGGGGCCAACGTCCTGACTTTC. Translation gives CASSPSFLRGANVLTF.

CDR3: CASSSPGRGSYEQYF. The CDR3 bases are TGTGCCAGCAGCTCCCCGGGACGTGGCTCCTACGAGCAGTACTTC. The V and J genes are TRBV27 and TRBJ2-7; tentatively, D is TRBD1 or TRBD2 (5 bases each). The CDR3 covers 15 residues. The V end was cut by 6 bases, the J end by 0 bases, with 15 bases between. Per the germline V gene, CDR1 is MNHEY and CDR2 is SMNVEV (reference sequence).

The V and J genes are TRBV19 and TRBJ2-3, with 8 bases identical to TRBD2. The V segment lost 5 bases and the J segment 2 bases; nucleotides outside the gene matches: 6. The germline V gene encodes CDR1 LNHDA and CDR2 SQIVND (reference sequence). The CDR3 is made up of 15 amino acids. The CDR3 region is CASSVAGSFTDTQYF. The CDR3 region has the DNA TGTGCCAGTAGTGTAGCGGGGTCGTTCACAGATACGCAGTATTTT. The variable domain in full, completed from reference TRBV19 and TRBJ2-3, reads DGGITQSPKYLFRKEGQNVTLSCEQNLNHDAMYWYRQDPGQGLRLIYYSQIVNDFQKGDIAEGYSVSREKKESFPLTVTSAQKNPTAFYLCASSVAGSFTDTQYFGPGTRLTVL.

The gene calls are TRBV14 and TRBJ2-3, with D perhaps assigned TRBD1 or TRBD2 (5 bases each). CDR3 length: 15 amino acids. The germline gives CDR1 SGHDN, CDR2 FVKESK. Trimming pared 4 bases from V and 7 bases from J, leaving 18 bases between. The CDR3 nucleotides read TGTGCCAGCAGCCCCCGGGACGCCTACAGACATACGCAGTATTTT. Its translation is CASSPRDAYRHTQYF.

The rearrangement links TRBV5-8 to TRBJ2-6, with unresolved D. The CDR3 runs to 15 residues. The germline gives CDR1 SGHTS, CDR2 YDEGEE. V was shortened by 4 bases and J by 1 base, with 9 bases between the two germline ends. The CDR3 nucleotides are TGTGCCAGCAGCCCGGCAGGTTCTGGGGCCAACGTCCTGACTTTC. Residues: CASSPAGSGANVLTF.

This chain connects TRBV7-8 to TRBJ1-5; 8 bases fit TRBD1. Trimming took 5 bases from V and 6 from J; bases not matched to a gene: 12. The CDR3 extends over 16 amino acids. From germline, CDR1 is SGHVS and CDR2 FQNEAQ. Written as DNA, the CDR3 is TGTGCCAGCAGCCGAACGGGACAGGCGTCTCCTCAGCCCCAGCATTTT. This codes for CASSRTGQASPQPQHF. Filled out from reference TRBV7-8 and TRBJ1-5, the complete variable domain reads GAGVSQSPRYKVAKRGQDVALRCDPISGHVSLFWYQQALGQGPEFLTYFQNEAQLDKSGLPSDRFFAERPEGSVSTLKIQRTQQEDSAVYLCASSRTGQASPQPQHFGDGTRLSIL.

The rearrangement joins TRBV11-2 to TRBJ2-3, with D possibly called TRBD1 or TRBD2 (5 bases each). Trimming shortened V by 5 bases and J by 7 bases, and 19 bases separated the two germline ends. The germline gives CDR1 SGHAT, CDR2 FQNNGV. The CDR3 runs to 15 residues. This CDR3 is CASSPLSRGVNTQYF. The CDR3 DNA follows: TGTGCCAGCAGCCCGCTTAGTAGGGGAGTGAATACGCAGTATTTT. Based on the CDR3 plus reference TRBV11-2 and TRBJ2-3, the full variable domain is EAGVAQSPRYKIIEKRQSVAFWCNPISGHATLYWYQQILGQGPKLLIQFQNNGVVDDSQLPKDRFSAERLKGVDSTLKIQPAKLEDSAVYLCASSPLSRGVNTQYFGPGTRLTVL.

The chain joins TRBV27 to TRBJ2-5; D gene uncertain. The germline gives CDR1 MNHEY, CDR2 SMNVEV (reference sequence). Trimming took 6 bases from V and 3 from J, leaving 11 bases between them. The CDR3 loop spans 13 amino acids. This CDR3 is CASSHSGKETQYF. In DNA, the CDR3 is TGTGCCAGCAGCCATAGTGGGAAAGAGACCCAGTACTTC.

V and J are TRBV6-2 or TRBV6-3 and TRBJ1-2, with 9 bases fitting TRBD1. V shed 5 bases and J 4 bases; nucleotides not matched to a gene: 17. The CDR3 runs to 18 residues. CDR1 is MNHEY, CDR2 SVGEGT, per germline. The CDR3: CASSHQKPIRDRVYGYTF. DNA for the CDR3: TGTGCCAGCAGTCACCAGAAACCAATCCGGGACAGGGTCTATGGCTACACCTTC.

Only a few counts were recorded for this clonotype. This sequence joins TRBV20-1 and TRBJ2-7; 7 bases are a match to TRBD2. Per the germline V gene, CDR1 is DFQATT and CDR2 is SNEGSKA (reference sequence). V lost 0 bases and J lost 6; bases outside the gene matches: 8. The CDR3 consists of 14 residues. The CDR3 loop reads CSARDGTTPSEQYF. The CDR3 DNA reads TGCAGTGCTAGAGACGGGACTACCCCTAGCGAGCAGTACTTC.

This clonotype turned up a few times. The V gene is TRBV10-1, the J gene TRBJ1-5; TRBD1 is a possible D gene (5 bases). The CDR3 is made up of 16 amino acids. V lost 9 bases and J 2 bases, leaving 20 bases between the germline ends. CDR1 and CDR2 (germline): WNHNN, SYGVQD (reference sequence). CDR3 sequence reads: CARSQRGEGGNQPQHF. The CDR3, as DNA: TGCGCCAGATCACAGAGGGGAGAGGGCGGCAATCAGCCCCAGCATTTT.